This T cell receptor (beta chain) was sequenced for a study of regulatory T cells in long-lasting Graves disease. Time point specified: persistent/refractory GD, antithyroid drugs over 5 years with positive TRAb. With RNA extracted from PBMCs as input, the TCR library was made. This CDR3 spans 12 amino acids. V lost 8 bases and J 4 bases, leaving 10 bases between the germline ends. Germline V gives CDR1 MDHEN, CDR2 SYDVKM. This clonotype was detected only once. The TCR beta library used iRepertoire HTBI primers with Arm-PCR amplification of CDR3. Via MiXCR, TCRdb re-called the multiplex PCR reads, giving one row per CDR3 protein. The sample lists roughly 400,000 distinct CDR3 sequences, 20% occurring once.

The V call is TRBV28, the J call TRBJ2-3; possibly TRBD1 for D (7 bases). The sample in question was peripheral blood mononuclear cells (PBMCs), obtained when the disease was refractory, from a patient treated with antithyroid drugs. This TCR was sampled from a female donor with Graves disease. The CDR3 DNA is TGTGCCAGCCAGGGGGGCGCAGATACGCAGTATTTT. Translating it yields CASQGGADTQYF. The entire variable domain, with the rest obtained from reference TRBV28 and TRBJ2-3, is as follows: DVKVTQSSRYLVKRTGEKVFLECVQDMDHENMFWYRQDPGLGLRLIYFSYDVKMKEKGDIPEGYSVSREKKERFSLILESASTNQTSMYLCASQGGADTQYFGPGTRLTVL.